The 6 T cell receptor beta chains reported below all come from one sample, sequenced in a study of blood T cell repertoires in COVID-19. Sequencing was performed with immunoSEQ multiplex PCR; in TCRdb, only in-frame clones are kept and a portion is missing. The data hold around 170,000 clones, with about four fifths observed a single time. Material for sequencing was peripheral blood. These TCRs come from an older man with active or convalescent COVID-19.

V usage is TRBV11-2 and J usage is TRBJ1-6; 8 bases line up with TRBD1. The germline V gene encodes CDR1 SGHAT and CDR2 FQNNGV. The V segment lost 4 bases and the J segment 9 bases; nucleotides outside the gene matches: 5. This CDR3 has 14 amino acids. CDR3 residues: CASSSAGGLSPLHF. The CDR3 region has the DNA TGTGCCAGCAGCTCCGCAGGGGGCCTTTCACCCCTCCACTTT. The full variable domain, its missing parts supplied by reference TRBV11-2 and TRBJ1-6, is EAGVAQSPRYKIIEKRQSVAFWCNPISGHATLYWYQQILGQGPKLLIQFQNNGVVDDSQLPKDRFSAERLKGVDSTLKIQPAKLEDSAVYLCASSSAGGLSPLHFGNGTRLTVT.

The chain recombines TRBV5-5 with TRBJ2-5, with 8 bases matching TRBD1. The CDR3 is 14 amino acids. V was clipped by 5 bases and J by 3 bases; unmatched bases: 6. Germline CDR1 and CDR2: SGHKS and YYEKEE (reference sequence). Here the CDR3 reads CASRKGQGEETQYF. CDR3 DNA sequence: TGTGCCAGCAGAAAAGGACAGGGAGAAGAGACCCAGTACTTC.

This clone was detected only a few times. The chain is built from TRBV9 and TRBJ1-4, with D hard to call. Germline lookup yields CDR1 SGDLS and CDR2 YYNGEE. Deletions cut 7 bases from V and 3 bases from J, with 13 bases between. This CDR3 region has 14 residues. The DNA of the CDR3 is TGTGCCAGCGCAGGAGGTACGGCTAATGAAAAACTGTTTTTT. Protein sequence: CASAGGTANEKLFF.

This chain joins TRBV9 and TRBJ2-6, with D possibly TRBD2 on 6 matching bases. The germline V gene encodes CDR1 SGDLS and CDR2 YYNGEE. The V end was cut by 3 bases, the J end by 4 bases, with 17 bases between. The CDR3 length is 17 residues. CDR3 protein: CASSGNPGVNGANVLTF. The CDR3 DNA sequence: TGTGCCAGCAGCGGAAATCCGGGGGTGAACGGGGCCAACGTCCTGACTTTC. The variable domain in full, completed from reference TRBV9 and TRBJ2-6, reads DSGVTQTPKHLITATGQRVTLRCSPRSGDLSVYWYQQSLDQGLQFLIQYYNGEERAKGNILERFSAQQFPDLHSELNLSSLELGDSALYFCASSGNPGVNGANVLTFGAGSRLTVL.

CDR3 coding DNA: TGTGCCAGCAGCCAATTTAGCGGGCACGGGGAGCTGTTTTTT. Amino acid sequence: CASSQFSGHGELFF. The rearrangement links TRBV4-2 to TRBJ2-2, with 7 positions matching TRBD2. This CDR3 has 14 amino acids. V shed 2 bases, J shed 7 bases, and the junction held 4 bases outside the gene matches. Looked up from germline, CDR1 is LGHNA and CDR2 is YNFKEQ.

V usage is TRBV5-1 and J usage is TRBJ1-2, with a weak D call TRBD1 (5 bases). Germline V gene lookup returns CDR1 SGHRS and CDR2 YFSETQ. Trimming left V 0 bases short and J 3 bases short, with 9 bases between. The CDR3 is 14 amino acids. The CDR3 DNA sequence: TGCGCCAGCAGCTTGGCGGGGACTGACTATGGCTACACCTTC. Encoded protein: CASSLAGTDYGYTF.